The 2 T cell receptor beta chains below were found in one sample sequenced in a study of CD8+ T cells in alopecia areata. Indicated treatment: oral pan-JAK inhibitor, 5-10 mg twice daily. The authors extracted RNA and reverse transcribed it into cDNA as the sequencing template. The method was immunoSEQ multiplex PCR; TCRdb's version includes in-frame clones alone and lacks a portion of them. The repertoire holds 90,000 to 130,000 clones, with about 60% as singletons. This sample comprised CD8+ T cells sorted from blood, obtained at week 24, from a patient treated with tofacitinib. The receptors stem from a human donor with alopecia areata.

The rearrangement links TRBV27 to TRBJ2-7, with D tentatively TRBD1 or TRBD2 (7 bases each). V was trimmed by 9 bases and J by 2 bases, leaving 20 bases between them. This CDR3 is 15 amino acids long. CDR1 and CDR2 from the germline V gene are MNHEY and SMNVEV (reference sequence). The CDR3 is CASVGGSGTAYEQYF. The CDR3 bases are TGTGCCAGTGTGGGAGGGTCAGGGACAGCCTACGAGCAGTACTTC.

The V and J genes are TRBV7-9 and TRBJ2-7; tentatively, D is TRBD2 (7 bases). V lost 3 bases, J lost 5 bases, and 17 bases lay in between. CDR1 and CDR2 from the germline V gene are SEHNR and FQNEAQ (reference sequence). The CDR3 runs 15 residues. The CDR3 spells CASSFWLEGGNEQYF. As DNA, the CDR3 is TGTGCCAGCAGCTTTTGGCTGGAGGGGGGGAACGAGCAGTACTTC. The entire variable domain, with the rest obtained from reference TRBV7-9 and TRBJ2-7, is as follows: DTGVSQNPRHKITKRGQNVTFRCDPISEHNRLYWYRQTLGQGPEFLTYFQNEAQLEKSRLLSDRFSAERPKGSFSTLEIQRTEQGDSAMYLCASSFWLEGGNEQYFGPGTRLTVT.